This passage covers 29 T cell receptor beta chains from one sample sequenced in a study of low-dose radiotherapy and immunotherapy resistance in tumors. First-strand cDNA used TRAV- and TRBV-specific primers, covering alpha and beta chains. Using a constant-region primer together with a V-primer adapter, TCRs were subjected to about 20 PCR cycles of amplification. TCRdb redid the calling of the reads with MiXCR, one entry per CDR3 protein. This repertoire shows around 100,000 distinct CDR3 sequences, under 25% found once; its top ten account for about 4%. Time point of the sample: after trial treatment. Treatment denoted: LDRT plus nivolumab, ipilimumab, low-dose cyclophosphamide and aspirin (RACIN trial). This specimen consisted of PBMCs, obtained after low-dose radiotherapy plus immunotherapy. These receptor sequences come from a male donor with prostate cancer.

This clonotype was seen ten or more times. The V call is TRBV7-8, the J call TRBJ2-7, with 13 bases fitting TRBD2. The germline gives CDR1 SGHVS, CDR2 FQNEAQ. The CDR3 is 18 residues long. V dropped 1 base and J dropped 2; count of bases not matched to a gene: 8. The CDR3 DNA reads as TGTGCCAGCAGCTTAGGGGGACTAGCGGGGCGAACCACCTACGAGCAGTACTTC. Encoded protein: CASSLGGLAGRTTYEQYF.

Ten or more counts support this clonotype. The V and J genes are TRBV5-1 and TRBJ2-5, with 7 bases lining up with TRBD2. V lost 0 bases to trimming and J lost 3 bases; unmatched junction nucleotides: 2. Germline lookup yields CDR1 SGHRS and CDR2 YFSETQ. The CDR3 runs 14 residues. The CDR3 loop is CASSLEAGEETQYF. CDR3 coding DNA: TGCGCCAGCAGCTTGGAGGCGGGGGAAGAGACCCAGTACTTC.

This clonotype was counted at least ten times. Here the CDR3 reads CASSLFATGGETQYF. Here the CDR3 DNA reads TGCGCCAGCAGCTTGTTTGCAACCGGCGGGGAGACCCAGTACTTC. V and J are TRBV5-1 and TRBJ2-5, with D perhaps matching TRBD2 (5 bases). The CDR3 has 15 amino acids. Germline V gene sequence: CDR1 SGHRS, CDR2 YFSETQ. V lost 1 base to trimming and J lost 5 bases, with 15 bases between them.

This clonotype was recorded many times. The V call is TRBV6-1, the J call TRBJ2-3; possibly TRBD1 for D (5 bases). Per the germline V gene, CDR1 is MNHNS and CDR2 is SASEGT. V was clipped by 1 base and J by 1 base, with 6 bases between them. The CDR3 sequence is 14 residues long. The CDR3, as DNA: TGTGCCAGCAGTGAAGGGGGCGGCACAGATACGCAGTATTTT. Its protein product is CASSEGGGTDTQYF.

This clonotype was counted ten times or more. The chain couples TRBV29-1 to TRBJ1-2; 8 bases fit TRBD1. There are 14 residues in the CDR3. Germline CDR1 SQVTM, CDR2 ANQGSEA. With V trimmed by 4 bases and J by 3 bases, 7 bases remained unmatched. The CDR3 is CSVVRAGGDYGYTF. DNA of the CDR3: TGCAGCGTTGTTAGGGCAGGGGGCGACTATGGCTACACCTTC. Full variable domain (outside the CDR3, taken from reference TRBV29-1 and TRBJ1-2): SAVISQKPSRDICQRGTSLTIQCQVDSQVTMMFWYRQQPGQSLTLIATANQGSEATYESGFVIDKFPISRPNLTFSTLTVSNMSPEDSSIYLCSVVRAGGDYGYTFGSGTRLTVV.

This clonotype was detected many times. This chain connects TRBV19 to TRBJ1-3; D possibly corresponds to TRBD1 (6 bases). CDR1 is LNHDA, CDR2 SQIVND, per germline (reference sequence). With 5 bases removed from V and 2 bases from J, the gap between germline ends came to 13 bases. The CDR3 has 15 amino acids. This CDR3 is CASSHPGATGNTIYF. CDR3 DNA: TGTGCCAGTAGTCACCCGGGGGCCACTGGAAACACCATATATTTT.

The J gene is TRBJ2-3, the V gene TRBV28; 15 bases are shared with TRBD2. V trimming: 6 bases; J trimming: 1 base; junction bases outside the gene matches: 11. CDR3 length: 19 amino acids. Per germline, CDR1 MDHEN and CDR2 SYDVKM. CDR3: CASSRRGTSGGSGTDTQYF. In DNA, the CDR3 is TGTGCCAGCAGCCGCCGAGGGACTAGCGGGGGGAGTGGCACAGATACGCAGTATTTT.

The sample holds many counts of this clonotype. V and J are TRBV9 and TRBJ2-7; D is possibly TRBD2 (6 bases). The CDR3 runs to 15 residues. The germline V gene encodes CDR1 SGDLS and CDR2 YYNGEE. Trimming cost V 3 bases and J 1 base, with 14 bases left between them. DNA of the CDR3: TGTGCCAGCAGCGCCAACGGGACTTTGTCCTACGAGCAGTACTTC. This translates into CASSANGTLSYEQYF.

This clonotype has just a few counts. The V call is TRBV4-2, the J call TRBJ2-3; the D gene is possibly TRBD2 (5 bases). V was clipped by 1 base and J by 5 bases, with 10 bases between them. The length of the CDR3 is 14 residues. CDR1 and CDR2 from the germline V gene are LGHNA and YNFKEQ. CDR3 in DNA: TGTGCCAGCAGCCAAGGCCGTGCGGGAGATACGCAGTATTTT. Translation gives CASSQGRAGDTQYF.

This clonotype occurred many times. The rearrangement uses TRBV6-6 and TRBJ2-3; no clear D gene. The V gene lost 5 bases and the J gene lost 5 bases, with 11 bases spanning the gap. This CDR3 is built from 13 residues. In germline, CDR1 is MNHNY, CDR2 SVGAGI (reference sequence). The CDR3 DNA sequence: TGTGCCAGCAGTACCCGTGCCGTAGATACGCAGTATTTT. Residues: CASSTRAVDTQYF.

Many counts were recorded for this clonotype. The chain combines TRBV6-2 or TRBV6-3 with TRBJ1-5; D is perhaps TRBD1 (5 bases). V shed 7 bases and J shed 4 bases, with 11 bases lying between them. Germline values: CDR1 MNHEY, CDR2 SVGEGT. The CDR3 loop spans 13 amino acids. The CDR3 region is CASTLHRNQPQHF. The CDR3, as DNA: TGTGCCAGCACCCTCCACAGGAATCAGCCCCAGCATTTT.

Remarks on this clonotype: This likely reflects a read error, since a far larger clone is one base away. The chain employs TRBV27 and TRBJ2-7; 10 bases agree with TRBD1. There are 13 residues in the CDR3. Trimming at V came to 6 bases and at J to 5 bases, leaving 4 bases not matched to a gene. Germline V gene sequence: CDR1 MNHEY, CDR2 SMNVEV (reference sequence). For the CDR3, the DNA is TGTGCCAGCAGGGGGACAGGGGCCCACGAGCAGTACTTC. Translation: CASRGTGAHEQYF.

This clonotype was seen repeatedly, ten times or more. The chain links TRBV7-6 to TRBJ2-1; no definite D call. In germline, CDR1 is SGHVS, CDR2 FNYEAQ. Trimming cost V 3 bases and J 7 bases, with 10 bases left between them. The CDR3 contains 13 residues. The CDR3 reads CASSFVFQNEQFF. CDR3 DNA sequence: TGTGCCAGCAGCTTCGTGTTTCAAAATGAGCAGTTCTTC.

This clonotype was seen repeatedly, ten times or more. This chain uses TRBV20-1 with TRBJ2-6; D is possibly TRBD1 (5 bases). Germline-derived CDR1 and CDR2 are DFQATT and SNEGSKA (reference sequence). The CDR3 loop spans 15 amino acids. V was clipped by 0 bases and J by 2 bases, with 8 bases between them. CDR3 in amino acids: CSARDQGPGANVLTF. For the CDR3, the DNA is TGCAGTGCTAGAGATCAGGGCCCTGGGGCCAACGTCCTGACTTTC.

Points on this clonotype: At one end the junction does not follow the germline gene, possibly because of a read error. This chain joins TRBV5-3 and TRBJ1-1; TRBD1 is a possible D gene (5 bases). TRBV5-3 is treated as an ORF (open reading frame) with a function not yet certain. This CDR3 has 16 amino acids. CDR3 protein: CASSRQGGGTNSEAFF. The DNA for the CDR3 is TGTGCCAGCAGCCGACAAGGCGGAGGGACCAACAGTGAAGCTTTCTTT.

This clonotype was counted at least ten times. V is TRBV6-2 or TRBV6-3 and J is TRBJ2-4, with 7 bases fitting TRBD2. CDR1 is MNHEY and CDR2 is SVGEGT in the germline V gene. V shed 0 bases, J shed 1 base, and the junction held 12 bases outside the gene matches. The length of the CDR3 is 19 residues. CDR3 protein: CASSYSKGFPSGAKNIQYF. DNA for the CDR3: TGTGCCAGCAGTTACTCGAAAGGATTCCCTAGCGGCGCCAAAAACATTCAGTACTTC.

This chain connects TRBV7-2 to TRBJ2-1, with 8 bases fitting TRBD2. Germline V gene data show CDR1 as SGHTA and CDR2 as FQGNSA. This CDR3 comprises 16 residues. After removal of 1 base from V and 6 bases from J, the junction contained 8 bases not matched to a gene. The CDR3 DNA is TGTGCCAGCAGCTTAGTCCGCGGGGGGACTGGCAATGAGCAGTTCTTC. Translation: CASSLVRGGTGNEQFF.

The chain recombines TRBV30 with TRBJ2-5; D is ambiguous. CDR1 is GTSNPN, CDR2 SVGIG, per germline (reference sequence). V was shortened by 3 bases and J by 4 bases, with 9 bases between the two germline ends. The CDR3 covers 12 residues. The CDR3 DNA reads TGTGCCTGGAGCAGATCGGTAGAGACCCAGTACTTC. Translation gives CAWSRSVETQYF.

This clonotype appeared a few times. This rearrangement joins TRBV11-2 to TRBJ2-1; 8 bases are shared with TRBD2. The CDR3 is 16 amino acids. Trimming cost V 5 bases and J 4 bases; bases outside gene matches: 10. In germline, CDR1 is SGHAT, CDR2 FQNNGV. CDR3 protein: CASSPEGGGGYNEQFF. CDR3 sequence (DNA): TGTGCCAGCAGCCCCGAAGGTGGCGGGGGGTACAATGAGCAGTTCTTC.

In its sample, this clonotype was seen many times. This sequence joins TRBV4-1 and TRBJ2-5; 13 bases fit TRBD2. Germline V CDR1 and CDR2: MGHRA, YSYEKL. The ends lost 1 base at V and 5 bases at J; junction bases unmatched: 1. The CDR3 consists of 15 residues. In nucleotides, the CDR3 is TGCGCCAGCAGCCAAGGACTAGCGGGGGGTGAGACCCAGTACTTC. It is translated as CASSQGLAGGETQYF.

The sample holds many counts of this clonotype. This rearrangement joins TRBV27 to TRBJ2-5; 8 bases fit TRBD1. The CDR3 is 15 residues long. The ends lost 5 bases at V and 3 bases at J; junction bases unmatched: 8. Germline V gene lookup returns CDR1 MNHEY and CDR2 SMNVEV (reference sequence). The CDR3 DNA is TGTGCCAGCAGTCGTCCAGGGGGCGGAGAAGAGACCCAGTACTTC. Translated: CASSRPGGGEETQYF.

This clonotype showed up many times. The rearrangement uses TRBV6-2 or TRBV6-3 and TRBJ2-7, with 8 bases that match TRBD1. CDR1 MNHEY and CDR2 SVGEGT come from the germline V gene. This CDR3 spans 13 amino acids. With V trimmed by 5 bases and J by 6 bases, 6 bases remained unmatched. The CDR3 reads CASSGGQGAEQYF. The CDR3 DNA is TGTGCCAGCAGTGGAGGACAGGGCGCCGAGCAGTACTTC.

This clonotype was seen once. This chain links TRBV10-3 with TRBJ2-1; D is undetermined. V was clipped by 4 bases and J by 0 bases, with 1 base between them. Germline V gene sequence: CDR1 ENHRY, CDR2 SYGVKD. The CDR3 loop spans 12 amino acids. CDR3 DNA: TGTGCCATCAGTGCCTCCTACAATGAGCAGTTCTTC. Translated, it gives CAISASYNEQFF.

This clonotype was seen many times. The CDR3 loop is CASSFGPLSSYEQYF. As DNA, the CDR3 is TGTGCCAGCAGCTTCGGACCCCTGAGCTCCTACGAGCAGTACTTC. The chain uses TRBV11-2 and TRBJ2-7, with unresolved D. Germline CDR1 is SGHAT and CDR2 is FQNNGV. This CDR3 contains 15 residues. Between the trimmed V and J ends, which lost 3 bases and 0 bases, there was a span of 12 bases. The full variable domain, its missing parts supplied by reference TRBV11-2 and TRBJ2-7, is EAGVAQSPRYKIIEKRQSVAFWCNPISGHATLYWYQQILGQGPKLLIQFQNNGVVDDSQLPKDRFSAERLKGVDSTLKIQPAKLEDSAVYLCASSFGPLSSYEQYFGPGTRLTVT.

This clonotype has at least ten counts. The DNA of the CDR3 is TGTGCCAGCAGCCCTGAAGGGGTGGGCACAGATACGCAGTATTTT. Protein: CASSPEGVGTDTQYF. The chain joins TRBV9 to TRBJ2-3, with D perhaps matching TRBD1 (5 bases). The CDR3 loop spans 15 amino acids. V lost 4 bases and J 1 base, leaving 13 bases between the germline ends. From germline, CDR1 is SGDLS and CDR2 YYNGEE.

The sample holds many counts of this clonotype. The J gene is TRBJ1-2, the V gene TRBV19, with D perhaps matching TRBD1 (5 bases). CDR1 and CDR2 (germline): LNHDA, SQIVND (reference sequence). Deletions cut 8 bases from V and 5 bases from J, with 18 bases between. The CDR3 spans 14 residues. In nucleotides, the CDR3 is TGTGCCAGTGGCCCGCCCGGGACGGTTTATGGCTACACCTTC. Amino acid sequence: CASGPPGTVYGYTF. Using reference TRBV19 and TRBJ1-2 for the parts outside the CDR3, the full variable domain is DGGITQSPKYLFRKEGQNVTLSCEQNLNHDAMYWYRQDPGQGLRLIYYSQIVNDFQKGDIAEGYSVSREKKESFPLTVTSAQKNPTAFYLCASGPPGTVYGYTFGSGTRLTVV.

As concerns this clonotype: A far larger clone differs by one base, so this is likely a read error. The chain has TRBV12-3 or TRBV12-4 and TRBJ2-7; 9 bases match TRBD1. J lost 7 bases, V lost 7 bases, and 14 bases had no gene match. This CDR3 is 15 amino acids long. CDR3 sequence (DNA): TGTGCCAGCAACCCCCGGGACAGGGAATCCCATGAGCAGTACTTC. Translation: CASNPRDRESHEQYF.

This clonotype has ten or more counts. V gene TRBV5-1 combines with J gene TRBJ2-7, with 12 bases identical to TRBD1. CDR1 is SGHRS, CDR2 YFSETQ, per germline. With 7 bases clipped from V and 6 bases from J, the junction kept 8 bases outside the gene matches. The CDR3 extends over 14 amino acids. CDR3 in DNA: TGCGCCAGCCGTGGCCGGGGACAGGGGGCCGAGCAGTACTTC. This translates into CASRGRGQGAEQYF.

Note on this clonotype: Because the CDR3's place on the DNA is in doubt, the DNA is left out and the CDR3 is given as listed by TCRdb. The rearrangement uses TRBV2 and TRBJ2-2; the D call TRBD1 from the table was never checked on the DNA. Germline V gene sequence: CDR1 SNHLY, CDR2 FYNNEI. Counting both end residues, the CDR3 totals 17 amino acids. CDR3 in amino acids: CASRPSGTGNTGELFFF.